This T cell receptor beta chain stems from a study of T cell changes during pregnancy in multiple sclerosis. Trimming cost V 0 bases and J 5 bases, with 4 bases left between them. Germline values: CDR1 MGHRA, CDR2 YSYEKL. The CDR3 loop spans 12 amino acids. Assay used: immunoSEQ multiplex PCR; TCRdb lists only in-frame clones, some missing. The sample carries about 88,000 clones, 92% recorded once. This clone is a singleton in its sample. This TCR was sampled from a female donor with multiple sclerosis, enrolled in a pregnancy study. The genes are TRBV4-1 and TRBJ2-5, with no clear D. The source was peripheral blood, collected in the first trimester of pregnancy. CDR3 nucleotides: TGCGCCAGCAGCCAAGATATGGAGACCCAGTACTTC. Translating it yields CASSQDMETQYF.